This is a list of T cell receptor beta chains from one sample in a study of T-cell reconstitution after alpha-beta-depleted transplantation in children. TCRdb used MiXCR to reprocess the PCR reads, holding one entry per CDR3 protein. The sample holds about a million distinct CDR3 sequences, 25% to 35% seen once. This sample comprised PBMCs, mostly from graft donor cells, obtained 360 days after TCRalphabeta/CD19-depleted stem cell transplant. The receptor source for this set is a boy in the first two years of life who had a stem cell transplant for SCID, so the T cells may come from the graft donor. Both conserved end residues are part of each CDR3. D genes are given only for firm matches. Clone size appears in some rows only: once, few, many, or a class for an expanded clone.

NA TRBJ2-2 TRBV12-3/TRBV12-4 many CASSLGVTGELFF TGTGCCAGCAGCTTAGGAGTAACCGGGGAGCTGTTTTTT
NA TRBJ2-3 TRBV7-8 once CASSNSVGGTDTQYF TGTGCCAGCAGCAACAGCGTCGGGGGCACAGATACGCAGTATTTT
NA TRBJ2-2 TRBV5-1 few CASRSFPLATGELFF TGCGCCAGCCGAAGCTTCCCTCTCGCCACCGGGGAGCTGTTTTTT
TRBD2 TRBJ2-5 TRBV29-1 NA CSVEVPSGRQTQYF TGCAGCGTTGAAGTCCCTAGCGGGCGCCAGACCCAGTACTTC
TRBD1 TRBJ2-7 TRBV28 many CASSSTGTGGYEQYF TGTGCCAGCAGTTCCACCGGGACAGGGGGGTACGAGCAGTACTTC
TRBD2 TRBJ2-2 TRBV10-3 NA CAISLPRLAGISTGELFF TGTGCCATCAGTTTGCCCCGACTAGCGGGGATTTCTACCGGGGAGCTGTTTTTT
NA TRBJ1-6 TRBV29-1 NA CSVSTGMGSPLHF TGCAGCGTGTCAACAGGGATGGGTTCACCCCTCCACTTT
NA TRBJ1-5 TRBV29-1 many CSVQTGPNQPQHF TGCAGCGTCCAAACAGGGCCCAATCAGCCCCAGCATTTT
NA TRBJ2-3 TRBV7-2 NA CASSLAGIDTQYF TGTGCCAGCAGCTTAGCAGGGATAGATACGCAGTATTTT
NA TRBJ2-4 TRBV4-3 few CASSQAVLAKNIQYF TGCGCCAGCAGCCAAGCAGTGTTAGCCAAAAACATTCAGTACTTC
NA TRBJ2-5 TRBV7-9 few CASSLRLSSNQETQYF TGTGCCAGCAGCTTACGGCTCTCAAGCAACCAAGAGACCCAGTACTTC
NA TRBJ2-7 TRBV20-1 few CSASGVRPYEQYF TGCAGTGCTAGCGGGGTACGGCCCTACGAGCAGTACTTC
NA TRBJ2-1 TRBV15 few CATSSTYHGGNEQFF TGTGCCACCAGCAGTACCTATCATGGGGGCAATGAGCAGTTCTTC
TRBD1 TRBJ2-5 TRBV9 NA CASSEGTDRWGETQYF TGTGCCAGCAGCGAGGGGACAGACCGCTGGGGGGAGACCCAGTACTTC
NA TRBJ2-7 TRBV6-6 NA CASGDTGNEQYF TGTGCCAGCGGGGACACTGGGAACGAGCAGTACTTC
TRBD2 TRBJ2-7 TRBV7-9 few CASSSFRDRRTRYF TGTGCCAGCAGCTCTTTTCGGGACCGTAGGACTAGGTACTTC
TRBD1 TRBJ1-1 TRBV9 NA CASSGPGTVNTEAFF TGTGCCAGCAGCGGGCCCGGGACAGTGAACACTGAAGCTTTCTTT
NA TRBJ2-1 TRBV21-1 NA CASSKGQGGFNEQFF TGTGCCAGCAGCAAAGGACAGGGAGGGTTTAATGAGCAGTTCTTC
NA TRBJ2-7 TRBV12-3/TRBV12-4 NA CASSPWGEVDATGEQYF TGTGCCAGCAGCCCCTGGGGTGAAGTCGACGCCACAGGCGAGCAGTACTTC
NA TRBJ2-2 TRBV10-3 NA CAIKVGARDTGELFF TGTGCCATCAAGGTTGGGGCCCGGGACACCGGGGAGCTGTTTTTT
TRBD2 TRBJ2-7 TRBV11-2 once CASSYPGTSGTYEQYF TGTGCCAGCAGCTACCCCGGGACTAGCGGGACCTACGAGCAGTACTTC
NA TRBJ2-7 TRBV20-1 few CSARAPPEQYF TGCAGTGCTAGAGCCCCCCCCGAGCAGTACTTC
NA TRBJ2-2 TRBV12-3/TRBV12-4 once CAGAGRPNTGELFF TGTGCCGGAGCCGGACGGCCGAACACCGGGGAGCTGTTTTTT
NA TRBJ1-1 TRBV18 few CASSPPNRAPGTEAFF TGTGCCAGCTCACCACCGAACAGGGCCCCAGGGACTGAAGCTTTCTTT
NA TRBJ2-5 TRBV20-1 few CSANQIPGAEETQYF TGCAGTGCTAACCAAATTCCAGGGGCGGAAGAGACCCAGTACTTC
NA TRBJ2-5 TRBV5-1 NA CASSLLGKQETQYF TGCGCCAGCAGCTTGTTGGGCAAACAAGAGACCCAGTACTTC
NA TRBJ1-2 TRBV28 NA CASSLWDGYGYTF TGTGCCAGCAGTTTATGGGACGGCTATGGCTACACCTTC
NA TRBJ1-3 TRBV12-3/TRBV12-4 NA CASSAGSGNTIYF TGTGCCAGCAGTGCAGGGTCTGGAAACACCATATATTTT
TRBD1 TRBJ1-1 TRBV27 few CASNPVWGTGNTEAFF TGTGCCAGCAACCCAGTTTGGGGGACAGGAAACACTGAAGCTTTCTTT
TRBD2 TRBJ2-3 TRBV12-3/TRBV12-4 few CASSLLSLAGGGDTQYF TGTGCCAGCAGTTTACTCTCACTAGCGGGAGGTGGAGATACGCAGTATTTT
NA TRBJ1-1 TRBV27 NA CASSGGGSISNTEAFF TGTGCCAGCAGTGGGGGGGGGAGCATCTCGAACACTGAAGCTTTCTTT
NA TRBJ2-3 TRBV29-1 NA CSVEEGGAGADTQYF TGCAGCGTTGAAGAGGGGGGCGCAGGGGCAGATACGCAGTATTTT
TRBD2 TRBJ2-5 TRBV5-1 many CASSLAGGYQETQYF TGCGCCAGCAGCTTGGCCGGGGGGTACCAAGAGACCCAGTACTTC
NA TRBJ2-6 TRBV12-3/TRBV12-4 few CASSPGQPGANVLTF TGTGCCAGCAGCCCAGGACAGCCTGGGGCCAACGTCCTGACTTTC
NA TRBJ1-4 TRBV15 NA CATRSGELDEKLFF TGTGCCACCCGCTCAGGGGAGTTAGATGAAAAACTGTTTTTT
NA TRBJ1-4 TRBV12-3/TRBV12-4 few CASSFLGFEKLFF TGTGCCAGCAGTTTTTTAGGTTTCGAAAAACTGTTTTTT
NA TRBJ2-7 TRBV15 NA CATSRGRGFSYEQYF TGTGCCACCAGCAGGGGACGGGGGTTCTCCTACGAGCAGTACTTC
NA TRBJ2-7 TRBV5-4 few CASSPVAGSYEQYF TGTGCCAGCAGCCCGGTGGCGGGGTCCTACGAGCAGTACTTC
TRBD2 TRBJ2-1 TRBV24-1 many CATSPGPSGVLEQFF TGTGCCACCAGTCCGGGCCCTAGCGGGGTCCTTGAGCAGTTCTTC
NA TRBJ2-7 TRBV27 few CASSFDRKSSYEQYF TGTGCCAGCAGTTTCGACAGGAAGAGCTCCTACGAGCAGTACTTC
TRBD1 TRBJ2-7 TRBV12-3/TRBV12-4 NA CASSLDRARYEQYF TGTGCCAGCAGTCTGGACAGGGCCCGATACGAGCAGTACTTC
NA TRBJ1-2 TRBV6-5 NA CASSYVGRVASGYTF TGTGCCAGCAGTTACGTGGGCAGGGTGGCGAGTGGCTACACCTTC
TRBD1 TRBJ2-5 TRBV5-5 NA CASSFRDRDIETQYF TGTGCCAGCAGCTTTAGGGACAGGGATATCGAGACCCAGTACTTC
NA TRBJ2-3 TRBV5-6 few CASRQQGEVPDTQYF TGTGCCAGCAGGCAGCAAGGGGAAGTGCCAGATACGCAGTATTTT
TRBD1 TRBJ2-7 TRBV28 few CASSLVRTRGTYEQYF TGTGCCAGCAGTCTCGTAAGAACCAGGGGGACCTACGAGCAGTACTTC
NA TRBJ2-5 TRBV10-3 NA CAISEGRDIQETQYF TGTGCCATCAGTGAGGGCAGGGACATCCAAGAGACCCAGTACTTC
NA TRBJ2-6 TRBV5-5 NA CASSFSTDTGANVLTF TGTGCCAGCAGCTTCTCTACAGATACTGGGGCCAACGTCCTGACTTTC
NA TRBJ1-2 TRBV12-3/TRBV12-4 NA CASSFDGYGYTF TGTGCCAGCAGTTTTGATGGCTATGGCTACACCTTC
NA TRBJ1-5 TRBV28 NA CASTEGNQPQHF TGTGCCAGCACTGAGGGAAATCAGCCCCAGCATTTT
NA TRBJ2-5 TRBV7-2 NA CASSFVVGLETQYF TGTGCCAGCAGCTTTGTGGTAGGATTGGAGACCCAGTACTTC
NA TRBJ2-1 TRBV4-2 NA CASSQGLGQASYNEQFF TGTGCCAGCAGCCAAGGGCTAGGGCAGGCATCTTACAATGAGCAGTTCTTC
NA TRBJ2-3 TRBV5-1 NA CASSLTRPDTQYF TGCGCCAGCAGCTTGACCAGGCCAGATACGCAGTATTTT
NA TRBJ2-5 TRBV10-3 NA CAISVGQGETQYF TGTGCCATCAGTGTGGGCCAGGGAGAGACCCAGTACTTC
NA TRBJ2-7 TRBV12-3/TRBV12-4 NA CASSLGGWAEQYF TGTGCCAGCAGTTTAGGGGGCTGGGCGGAGCAGTACTTC